This TCR beta chain was retrieved from a study of cytomegalovirus exposure and HLA in healthy donors (dated by TCRdb to 2016 to 2017). Background on the whole study: According to an earlier analysis of a few hundred of the donors, some 180 million T cells yielded 90 million to 130 million unique TCR beta sequences and roughly 280 Gb of sequence data. About 280 gigabases of sequencing data and around 85 million unique TCR sequences made up an early release that covered approximately 700 HLA-typed donors. Of the roughly 430 genotyped donors, 65% to 90% fell in the genetic ancestry cluster associated with self-reported Caucasian donors. The aim of the study was to test whether cataloging public T cell receptors could identify signatures of past pathogen exposure. The study used immunosequencing to profile the T cell repertoires of more than 650 subjects and linked those repertoires to cytomegalovirus serostatus. In addition to the first cohort of roughly 670 subjects, a separate validation cohort of 130 or so different subjects was used. The study combined high-throughput TCR immunosequencing, statistical association of individual TCRs with disease status, and machine learning to predict cytomegalovirus infection status. A later analysis re-analyzed previously published TCR beta repertoires from approximately 700 donors and added high-resolution HLA genotyping to study TCR occurrence patterns. Rather than drawing on any new phenotypic data, the later analysis identified candidate immune exposures from TCR beta sequences and the way those sequences occurred across donors. To decide whether each TCR beta V gene segment behaved as functional or pseudogenic, an earlier analysis of some 580 of the donors relied on high-throughput TCR beta sequencing. Donor age, sex, ethnicity and CMV serostatus were collected together with the repertoire data. Genome-wide SNP genotypes for about three fifths of the roughly 700 donors were used in a later genetic analysis, which treated that subset as a discovery cohort. All discovery cohort repertoires had been generated on a single sequencing platform. Class I and class II HLA loci were covered by the typing at four-digit resolution. Typing coverage varied by locus: roughly 620-630 donors for A, B, C, DRB1 and DQB1; roughly 560 for DQA1; more than 600 for DPA1; roughly 450 for DPB1. Because of strong linkage in the cohort, roughly five DR-DQ haplotypes were treated as single units for association and clustering. Among 300 to 500 genotyped donors of the cohort, an average of roughly 230,000 unique TCR beta nucleotide sequences was sequenced per donor, of which roughly 17% were non-productive. Broad study findings and their caveats: Because counts were too low, more than 15 rarely observed V segments, including chromosome 9 orphons, were left out of the earlier analysis of 587 of the donors. Immune exposure information for the cohort was limited to CMV serostatus. Strong co-occurrence of HLA alleles, especially DR and DQ, made assigning TCR associations to individual alleles difficult. In both the original and validation cohorts, the classifier was reported to diagnose cytomegalovirus status with high specificity and sensitivity. According to a later analysis, parvovirus B19, influenza, CMV and Epstein-Barr virus appeared linked to several top co-occurrence clusters. This cohort had only TCR beta chains sequenced, and the lack of alpha or paired-chain data limited which features could be detected. According to a later analysis, most CMV-associated TCR beta chains appeared to be HLA-restricted, and the HLA associations seemed to be driven largely by CMV exposure. HLA typing was unavailable for some donors at each locus, so association tests used only the typed subset. A total of 150 or so TCR beta chains were listed by the study as associated with cytomegalovirus. Linkage disequilibrium might explain the correlated functional status among segregating V segments, but an unknown experimental factor could not be ruled out. In a later analysis, HLA-associated TCR beta chains showed more clonal expansion and lower generation probabilities than non-associated chains that were equally common. A later genetic analysis associated a missense DCLRE1C variant with V-gene and J-gene trimming of TCR beta chains, and an independent cohort replicated the association. Most TCR sequences were observed very rarely across donors, whereas some public TCRs were present in many individuals. Roughly uniform sequencing depth across donors was assumed in presence/absence analyses, although this assumption may not hold. A later genetic analysis reported fewer N-insertions in productive TCRs among donors in an Asian-associated ancestry cluster than the 666-donor mean. Some IMGT-functional V segments, including TRBV6-2 and TRBV6-3, could not be distinguished by the 87-base-pair reads and were therefore excluded. In vitro tests confirmed that a few of the cytomegalovirus-associated TCR beta chains recognize cytomegalovirus antigens. It was suggested by the authors that the approach could potentially be generalized to other disease states and immunological phenotypes. According to a later analysis, TCR association rates differed among HLA loci, with DRB1 alleles showing the most associated TCRs and HLA-C alleles showing the fewest. A further reported finding was that TCR beta sequences accurately predicted the HLA-A and HLA-B alleles for most subjects in the first cohort. Broadly in line with IMGT annotations, most TCR beta V segments showed up in productive rearrangements about 87% or about 30% of the time in an earlier analysis of 587 of the donors. A later analysis associated about 18,000 TCR beta sequences with specific HLA alleles at a false discovery rate of 0.05. A cluster of highly shared sequence variants was judged likely to represent a technical artifact of the sequencing pipeline.

The cohort was made up of hundreds of healthy bone marrow donors. Cohort members were all nominally healthy when sampled, although unrecorded immune exposures were likely present. The donor tested CMV seronegative and was one of the 352 seronegative cohort members. Each donor provided a peripheral blood sample, and peripheral blood mononuclear cells were used for TCR beta sequencing. The Qiagen DNeasy Blood Extraction Kit was used to extract genomic DNA from the blood cell samples. With regard to this clone: Its antigen is unknown. No base quality information exists; no much larger clone differs at one position.

Library preparation employed the immunoSEQ multiplex PCR assay. For the multiplex PCR, a mixture combining 60 forward primers for TCR Vbeta segments and 13 reverse primers for TCR Jbeta segments was used. The CDR3 region of rearranged TCR beta genes was amplified from genomic DNA with a multiplex PCR assay. Amplified TCR beta libraries were sequenced as 87-base-pair reads on the Illumina HiSeq System. The published analysis was carried out like this. Across the 670 or so repertoires, a later analysis counted tens of millions of unique TCR beta chains, approximately 10 million of which were shared by at least two donors. A nearest-neighbor algorithm error-corrected the raw reads and collapsed the reads into unique sequences, merging closely related sequences to remove PCR and sequencing errors. CDR3 sequences were aligned to IMGT reference sequences to assign V, D and J gene segments. For a sequence to be retained, at least a six-nucleotide match to both a V gene segment and a J gene segment was required. A rearrangement was called productive if the CDR3 had no stop codons and remained in frame with V and J, and every other rearrangement was called non-productive. CDR3 was defined by IMGT convention, running from the second conserved V-encoded cysteine to the conserved J-encoded phenylalanine. Sequences without an unambiguous match to a single V gene segment were excluded from the earlier analysis of almost 600 of the donors. In an earlier analysis of several hundred of the donors, a V segment was called functional when productive rearrangements were above 56.7%, and segregating when the standard deviation between donors exceeded 5%. A statistical classification framework was built to diagnose cytomegalovirus status from the catalog of TCR beta chain sequences. V and J gene assignment, in a later analysis, came from comparing TCR nucleotide sequences with IMGT/GENE-DB human TR gene sequences. A later analysis assigned CDR3 sequences and most-parsimonious VDJ recombination scenarios with the TCRdist pipeline. In a later analysis, each TCR beta chain was defined by its CDR3 amino acid sequence together with its V-gene family, and reads lacking a unique V-gene family were excluded. A later analysis removed roughly 590 highly shared, low-generation-probability nucleotide sequences to deal with suspected cross-contamination and a sequencing artifact. In a later analysis, a clonal expansion index for each public chain was calculated from normalized within-repertoire ranks of inferred template counts. Generation probabilities in a later analysis came from a VDJ recombination model fitted to out-of-frame rearrangements, and those results were checked against IGoR. In a later analysis, TCR-TCR, TCR-HLA and TCR-CMV co-occurrence was scored with hypergeometric tests, and a repertoire-size bias correction was applied to TCR pairs. In a later analysis, false discovery rates were estimated by permuting HLA or CMV assignments 20 times. In a later analysis, co-occurring TCRs were grouped using DBSCAN, with TCRdist sequence similarity added in when clustering inside HLA-allele-positive subsets. Repertoires with fewer than 30,000 or more than 120,000 public chains, plus five repertoires with anomalous nucleotide sharing, were excluded from co-occurrence clustering. The source is immuneACCESS, and TCRdb retained only in-frame sequences with V and J called. Part of the clones is not carried over; for the studies checked, unresolved V genes explain less than half of this, and the remainder is unexplained. D and trimming come from the DNA, and the V and J calls and clone size come from that table. The sample has approximately 150,000 clones on record, around four fifths of them singletons. Approximately 1.3% of the sample rests with the top ten.

V drops 2 bases and J drops 5 bases, leaving 6 bases in between. Its CDR3 holds 11 amino acids, cysteine through phenylalanine. Just CDR3 DNA is preserved here, 33 bases in frame from base 1. As encoded in the germline V gene (reference sequence), CDR1 is GTSNPN while CDR2 is SVGIG. The sample comprised PBMCs. The receptor chain draws on TRBV30 and TRBJ2-5; the D gene is not confidently resolved. The sequence came from a man aged 30 to 39 in good health and CMV-seronegative. The base sequence is TGTGCCTGGAGTCACGGGGAGACCCAGTACTTC. The translation is CAWSHGETQYF.